Following are 8 T cell receptor beta chains from one sample sequenced in a study of blood T cell repertoires in COVID-19. Only in-frame clones appear in the TCRdb table, and some are missing; sequencing was by immunoSEQ multiplex PCR. The repertoire includes about 180,000 clones, about 82% of them detected once, and around 8.6% sits in the top ten. Sequencing used PBMCs or T cells enriched from blood (not recorded which). These receptors all stem from a woman in her twenties or thirties who had recovered from COVID-19.

The rearrangement joins TRBV30 to TRBJ1-5; D unclear. Per germline, CDR1 GTSNPN and CDR2 SVGIG (reference sequence). The CDR3 contains 16 residues. Trimming took 2 bases from V and 1 from J, leaving 15 bases between them. Here the CDR3 DNA reads TGTGCCTGGAGTCTTTCCGGGTTGACGAGCAATCAGCCCCAGCATTTT. This translates into CAWSLSGLTSNQPQHF.

The CDR3 nucleotides read TGCAGCGTTGAAGACAGGAATGAAGCTTTCTTT. It yields the protein CSVEDRNEAFF. The chain carries TRBV29-1 and TRBJ1-1, with D uncertain. Trimming removed 0 bases at V and 7 bases at J, with 6 bases between. Per the germline V gene, CDR1 is SQVTM and CDR2 is ANQGSEA. This CDR3 contains 11 residues.

This chain joins TRBV5-4 and TRBJ2-5, with D possibly matching TRBD1 (6 bases). The CDR3 consists of 15 residues. The V and J ends lost 2 bases and 5 bases respectively, with 16 bases between them. Germline V gene data show CDR1 as SGHNT and CDR2 as YYREEE (reference sequence). Here the CDR3 reads CASSFRTGRAETQYF. The CDR3 nucleotides are TGTGCCAGCAGCTTTAGAACAGGGAGAGCGGAGACCCAGTACTTC. The variable domain in full, completed from reference TRBV5-4 and TRBJ2-5, reads ETGVTQSPTHLIKTRGQQVTLRCSSQSGHNTVSWYQQALGQGPQFIFQYYREEENGRGNFPPRFSGLQFPNYSSELNVNALELDDSALYLCASSFRTGRAETQYFGPGTRLLVL.

The chain recombines TRBV14 with TRBJ2-1; the match to TRBD2 covers 10 bases. Germline trimming cut 4 bases from V and 3 bases from J; bases unmatched to any gene: 9. The CDR3 contains 17 residues. CDR1 is SGHDN and CDR2 is FVKESK in the germline V gene. CDR3 DNA sequence: TGTGCCAGCAGCCCGACGAGAACTAGCGGGATCTACAATGAGCAGTTCTTC. Amino acid sequence: CASSPTRTSGIYNEQFF.

The rearrangement joins TRBV5-1 to TRBJ2-5, with 12 bases that match TRBD2. With V trimmed by 2 bases and J by 5 bases, 4 bases remained unmatched. This CDR3 spans 15 amino acids. CDR1 and CDR2 (germline): SGHRS, YFSETQ. This CDR3 reads CASSLAGLAGETQYF. The CDR3 nucleotides are TGCGCCAGCAGCTTAGCAGGACTAGCGGGGGAGACCCAGTACTTC.

This clone appeared once. The V gene is TRBV5-4, the J gene TRBJ2-7; 9 bases fit TRBD2. CDR3 length: 15 residues. From germline, CDR1 is SGHNT and CDR2 YYREEE (reference sequence). The J segment lost 4 bases and the V segment lost 2 bases, leaving 7 bases of the junction unmatched. DNA of the CDR3: TGTGCCAGCAGCTTCCAGCGGGAGGTAGAATACGAGCAGTACTTC. Translation gives CASSFQREVEYEQYF.

V is TRBV7-9 and J is TRBJ2-4, with a weak D call TRBD1 (6 bases). V lost 5 bases and J 6 bases, leaving 17 bases between the germline ends. The germline CDR1 and CDR2 sequences are SEHNR and FQNEAQ (reference sequence). CDR3 size: 15 residues. The DNA for the CDR3 is TGTGCCAGCAGCGTAAACACAGGGTTGGCAAACATTCAGTACTTC. Translating gives CASSVNTGLANIQYF.

In this sample, this clone turned up once. The chain employs TRBV4-2 and TRBJ1-4; no reliable D call. Germline CDR1 LGHNA, CDR2 YNFKEQ. V was cut by 7 bases and J by 8 bases, with 8 bases left in between. This CDR3 comprises 11 residues. The CDR3 protein is CASTRGEKLFF. CDR3 in DNA: TGTGCCAGCACCCGCGGGGAAAAACTGTTTTTT.